This T cell receptor beta chain was documented in a study of T cell repertoires in cytomegalovirus infection. Overall study context: Through public TCR beta signatures, both CMV infection and matching HLA type were indicated. Whole-study findings and limits: Ex vivo responses were dominated by HLA-C-restricted CMV-specific TCR beta clonotypes. Cumulative frequency (of public TCR beta family members) identified carriers of CMV plus the relevant HLA.

Using its own MiXCR run on the reads, TCRdb lists one record per CDR3 protein. Altogether some 350,000 distinct CDR3 sequences are present, 15% to 20% being singletons, with the ten largest covering 8.7%. This clonotype turned up a few times. Its antigen is undetermined. The receptor's source is a human donor in good health (CMV status not recorded). Some clones in this sample may be carry-over from other donors' samples. Input material: PBMCs.

CDR3 amino acids: CASSLMSEQYF. CDR3 sequence (DNA): TGTGCCAGCAGTCTGATGAGCGAGCAGTACTTC. The chain employs TRBV2 and TRBJ2-7; D unresolved. Germline loops: CDR1 SNHLY, CDR2 FYNNEI. This CDR3 comprises 11 residues. Trimming stripped 5 bases from V and 6 bases from J, with 8 bases between.